The next 17 T cell receptor beta chains were all read from a single sample in a study of blood T cell repertoires in COVID-19. Assay used: immunoSEQ multiplex PCR; TCRdb lists only in-frame clones, some missing. The repertoire holds more than 200,000 clones, with approximately 88% as singletons. The specimen sequenced was PBMCs or T cells enriched from blood (not recorded which). All receptors come from a woman under 40 who had been exposed to COVID-19.

The chain joins TRBV3-1 (or the pseudogene TRBV3-2) to TRBJ2-4; D is perhaps TRBD1 (5 bases). The V gene's germline CDR1 is LGHDT and CDR2 YNNKEL (reference sequence). The CDR3 is made up of 14 amino acids. V gave up 2 bases and J gave up 7 bases, with 12 bases separating them. CDR3 residues: CASSQLGVRNIQYF. CDR3 nucleotides: TGTGCCAGCAGCCAACTAGGGGTCCGGAACATTCAGTACTTC.

This chain joins TRBV7-3 and TRBJ2-1; D remains unclear. Per the germline V gene, CDR1 is SGHTA and CDR2 is FQGTGA. The V end lost 4 bases, the J end lost 5 bases, and 21 bases lay between the germline ends. The CDR3 covers 17 residues. The CDR3 here is CASSSGGGNPTDNEQFF. DNA of the CDR3: TGTGCCAGCAGCTCGGGTGGCGGCAATCCCACCGACAATGAGCAGTTCTTC. Together with reference TRBV7-3 and TRBJ2-1, the CDR3 gives the full variable domain: GAGVSQTPSNKVTEKGKYVELRCDPISGHTALYWYRQSLGQGPEFLIYFQGTGAADDSGLPNDRFFAVRPEGSVSTLKIQRTERGDSAVYLCASSSGGGNPTDNEQFFGPGTRLTVL.

The chain carries TRBV5-1 and TRBJ2-7, with D possibly being TRBD2 (6 bases). The germline V gene encodes CDR1 SGHRS and CDR2 YFSETQ. The germline V and J ends were trimmed by 0 bases and 6 bases, with 16 bases remaining between them. CDR3 length: 15 residues. The CDR3 protein is CASSLDGSVLSEQYF. The CDR3 coding sequence is TGCGCCAGCAGCTTGGACGGGAGCGTTTTGAGCGAGCAGTACTTC.

This chain joins TRBV3-1 (or the pseudogene TRBV3-2) and TRBJ2-6; TRBD1 aligns across 8 bases. The length of the CDR3 is 18 residues. Unmatched junction bases numbered 4, after V lost 0 bases and J lost 0 bases. Germline lookup yields CDR1 LGHDT and CDR2 YNNKEL (reference sequence). CDR3 nucleotides: TGTGCCAGCAGCCAAGAAGGGACAGGTGTCTCTGGGGCCAACGTCCTGACTTTC. Translated, it gives CASSQEGTGVSGANVLTF.

The CDR3 here is CASSEGNRGRTDTQYF. CDR3 DNA: TGTGCCAGCAGTGAAGGTAACAGGGGTAGAACAGATACGCAGTATTTT. The chain employs TRBV6-1 and TRBJ2-3; 7 positions agree with TRBD1. The ends lost 1 base at V and 3 bases at J; junction bases unmatched: 7. The CDR3 runs 16 residues. Germline V gene lookup returns CDR1 MNHNS and CDR2 SASEGT.

The chain employs TRBV5-1 and TRBJ1-5; 8 bases are shared with TRBD1. Germline CDR1 reads SGHRS; CDR2 reads YFSETQ. This CDR3 region has 15 residues. J lost 6 bases, V lost 0 bases, and 5 bases had no gene match. The CDR3 sequence: CASSLGTGKGQPQHF. The CDR3 DNA is TGCGCCAGCAGCTTGGGGACAGGGAAGGGTCAGCCCCAGCATTTT.

The chain recombines TRBV11-2 with TRBJ2-2; 10 bases are a match to TRBD1. Germline CDR1 SGHAT, CDR2 FQNNGV. The CDR3 has 16 amino acids. V shed 5 bases and J 5 bases; nucleotides not matched to a gene: 8. CDR3 amino acids: CASSPRTGGNTGELFF. The CDR3 nucleotides are TGTGCCAGCAGCCCCCGGACAGGGGGTAATACCGGGGAGCTGTTTTTT.

The V gene is TRBV3-1 (or the pseudogene TRBV3-2), the J gene TRBJ2-7, with D perhaps matching TRBD1 (7 bases). Trimming pared 1 base from V and 6 bases from J, leaving 13 bases between. CDR3 length: 14 residues. Germline CDR1 is LGHDT and CDR2 is YNNKEL (reference sequence). The CDR3 DNA follows: TGTGCCAGCAGCCAAGGGACGCAGGGGGGCGAGCAGTACTTC. Translating it yields CASSQGTQGGEQYF.

V gene TRBV29-1 combines with J gene TRBJ2-7; 7 nucleotides agree with TRBD1. V trimming: 7 bases; J trimming: 3 bases; junction bases outside the gene matches: 6. This CDR3 is built from 12 residues. Germline CDR1 is SQVTM and CDR2 is ANQGSEA. CDR3 bases: TGCAGCGCTCGACAGGGTTTCTACGAGCAGTACTTC. Protein product: CSARQGFYEQYF.

This chain links TRBV19 with TRBJ2-3; 8 bases align to TRBD2. The CDR3 is made up of 14 amino acids. The V gene end was trimmed by 5 bases and the J gene end by 9 bases; junction bases not matched to a gene: 10. CDR1 LNHDA and CDR2 SQIVND come from the germline V gene (reference sequence). CDR3 residues: CASSSTGGPGTQYF. The CDR3 bases are TGTGCCAGTAGTTCAACGGGAGGGCCCGGCACGCAGTATTTT.

J is TRBJ2-1 and V is TRBV9; 7 bases line up with TRBD2. The germline gives CDR1 SGDLS, CDR2 YYNGEE. This CDR3 is 16 amino acids long. Trimming at V came to 5 bases and at J to 5 bases, leaving 13 bases not matched to a gene. CDR3 sequence reads: CASRDDSGGRNNEQFF. DNA for the CDR3: TGTGCCAGCAGGGACGACTCGGGAGGACGAAACAATGAGCAGTTCTTC.

The chain recombines TRBV10-2 with TRBJ1-2; 12 nucleotides line up with TRBD1. V shed 6 bases, J shed 8 bases, and the junction held 10 bases outside the gene matches. The CDR3 has 15 amino acids. The germline V gene encodes CDR1 WSHSY and CDR2 SAAADI. The CDR3 region is CASRLTGQGADGYTF. In nucleotides, the CDR3 is TGCGCCAGCAGATTAACGGGACAGGGGGCGGACGGCTACACCTTC.

This clone was seen just once. The chain recombines TRBV28 with TRBJ1-5; D is undetermined. The CDR3 totals 15 residues. The ends were cut back, 4 bases at V and 0 bases at J, with 10 bases in the middle. Germline-derived CDR1 and CDR2 are MDHEN and SYDVKM. CDR3 amino acids: CASSWAANSNQPQHF. The CDR3 coding sequence is TGTGCCAGCAGTTGGGCCGCTAATAGCAATCAGCCCCAGCATTTT.

The rearrangement uses TRBV6-6 and TRBJ2-2; 12 bases align to TRBD2. Germline-derived CDR1 and CDR2 are MNHNY and SVGAGI (reference sequence). CDR3 length: 17 amino acids. V lost 5 bases, J lost 2 bases, and 6 bases stayed unmatched. The CDR3 sequence: CASSPRLAGVNTGELFF. The DNA of the CDR3 is TGTGCCAGCAGTCCCCGACTAGCGGGAGTAAACACCGGGGAGCTGTTTTTT.

This clone was seen only a few times. This chain joins TRBV11-2 and TRBJ2-7, with 7 bases identical to TRBD2. J gave up 0 bases and V 6 bases, and 5 bases lay outside the gene matches. CDR1 and CDR2 (germline): SGHAT, FQNNGV. The length of the CDR3 is 14 residues. The CDR3 region is CASSPGTNSYEQYF. CDR3 bases: TGTGCCAGCAGTCCCGGGACTAACTCCTACGAGCAGTACTTC.

This sequence joins TRBV16 and TRBJ1-3; D possibly corresponds to TRBD1 (5 bases). This CDR3 spans 14 amino acids. V shed 0 bases and J shed 6 bases, with 9 bases lying between them. Germline CDR1 KGHSY, CDR2 FQNENV. CDR3 region: CASSQSPGLNTIYF. In DNA form, the CDR3 reads TGTGCCAGCAGCCAATCGCCAGGGCTAAACACCATATATTTT.

The chain links TRBV12-3 or TRBV12-4 to TRBJ2-1, with a tentative D call TRBD2 (5 bases). CDR3 length equals 13 residues. Between the trimmed V and J ends, which lost 1 base and 9 bases, there was a span of 10 bases. Here the CDR3 DNA reads TGTGCCAGCAGTTTAGGGGGAGAGGTTGAGCAGTTCTTC. Residues: CASSLGGEVEQFF.